This entry describes one T cell receptor beta chain. Its antigen is unknown. No much larger clone is present one base from it, and per-base qualities are unavailable. These data belong to a study of Graves' ophthalmopathy and Graves' hyperthyroidism (dated by TCRdb to the late 2010s). Study-level background: Peripheral blood was collected before any treatment was given, at the time of initial diagnosis. To explore V-J signatures that distinguish ophthalmopathy from hyperthyroidism, a discovery set of about a hundred patients was enrolled, made up of around 44 with ophthalmopathy and under 65 with stable hyperthyroidism. For training and testing, the 100 or so patients in the discovery cohort were randomly divided in a 7:3 ratio. The independent validation cohort included approximately 19 hyperthyroidism patients plus 17 patients who later progressed from hyperthyroidism to ophthalmopathy. Following sample collection, hyperthyroidism patients were given methimazole at a starting dose of 30 mg daily, and ophthalmopathy patients were given high-dose intravenous methylprednisolone. In total, some 140 blood samples were TCR-sequenced: under 45 ophthalmopathy, some 72 hyperthyroidism and around 17 hyperthyroidism-to-ophthalmopathy patients. In 6 or 7 hyperthyroidism patients, T-cell repertoires of thyroid tissue and blood were compared. The study used signatures of the TCR beta repertoire to tell Graves' ophthalmopathy apart from Graves' hyperthyroidism and to predict which patients would progress to ophthalmopathy. Results the study describes overall, beyond this receptor: In validation, the model predicted ophthalmopathy progression with over 60% sensitivity and roughly 78% specificity; eleven to twelve predicted patients were CT-confirmed with GO in a median of about 6.1 months. No statistical method was used to set the sample size in advance, and the investigators knew which group each participant was assigned to. In cross-validation, the 13-signature model distinguished ophthalmopathy from stable hyperthyroidism with about 88% sensitivity and almost 83% specificity, and in the test set the corresponding values were about 80% and 75%. Most expanded thyroid clonotypes with a frequency above 0.001 also appeared in blood, which suggests that blood repertoires may reflect the immune response in the thyroid.

Patients with ophthalmopathy had moderately to severely active disease, with a Clinical Activity Score of 3 or more, a NOSPECS grade of 4 or more, and a disease duration of less than 3 months. Patients with other autoimmune diseases, uncontrolled infections, pregnancy or lactation were excluded. Diagnosis relied on clinical symptoms, serum thyroxine, TRAb, thyroid ultrasound and orbital computed tomography. PBMCs were isolated from 7.5 to 10 ml of fresh peripheral blood by Ficoll-Paque density gradient centrifugation. Total RNA was extracted using Trizol reagent, and RNA quality was checked on an Agilent 2100 Bioanalyzer. V lost 5 bases and J lost 5 bases; the stretch between them is 12 bases long. From a lookup of the germline V gene, CDR1 and CDR2 are SGHAT and FQNNGV. Inclusive of the bounding cysteine and phenylalanine, the CDR3 is 13 residues long. The kept DNA is CDR3 alone, 39 bases in frame from the first base.

For repertoire sequencing, TCR beta CDR3 regions were amplified from RNA transcripts. The first round was an RT-PCR using HTBI primers with the Qiagen OneStep RT-PCR kit, and this first round was followed by a second-round multiplex PCR, then size selection and purification. Libraries were sequenced paired-end with 100 bp reads on an Illumina HiSeq2000. The published analysis was carried out like this. SOAPnuke was used for read processing, and reads with adapters, uncalled bases, a mean Phred below 15, or no exact constant-primer or identifier match were discarded. COPE v1.2.5 was used to merge the high-quality paired reads. Each unique nucleotide sequence was defined as a clonotype, and clonotypes were aligned to IMGT TRB V, D and J references with MiTCR v1.1. Only V-J combinations with frequency above 0.0001 were analysed, covering about 99% of repertoires. For each V-J combination, a TCR clonal expansion and chaos score was defined as F50 clonal expansion divided by the chaos observed in the TCRdist matrix. Welch's t-statistics and random forest were used to reduce features to about 13 V-J combinations, which were fed into a naive Bayes classifier. The Morisita-Horn index was used to measure how similar the thyroid and blood repertoires were. TCRdb trimmed the raw reads at Q25, called clones with MiXCR and kept productive beta chains. Duplicate CDR3 protein sequences are folded into a single record with the most common DNA and genes. TCRdb, not the original authors, processed these V and J calls. Here the sample has roughly 230,000 distinct CDR3 sequences; 20% to 25% occur a single time. Together, the top ten hold approximately 40% of the sample.

The TCR originated in a woman aged 50 to 65 with Graves' ophthalmopathy. Donor details come from another sample of the same person, matched by shared clones. This receptor chain uses TRBV11-2 and TRBJ1-1, with no confident D gene call. Sequencing used peripheral blood. Here the CDR3 is given as CASSTIGRTEAFF. The DNA sequence reads TGTGCCAGCAGCACCATAGGGCGTACTGAAGCTTTCTTT.